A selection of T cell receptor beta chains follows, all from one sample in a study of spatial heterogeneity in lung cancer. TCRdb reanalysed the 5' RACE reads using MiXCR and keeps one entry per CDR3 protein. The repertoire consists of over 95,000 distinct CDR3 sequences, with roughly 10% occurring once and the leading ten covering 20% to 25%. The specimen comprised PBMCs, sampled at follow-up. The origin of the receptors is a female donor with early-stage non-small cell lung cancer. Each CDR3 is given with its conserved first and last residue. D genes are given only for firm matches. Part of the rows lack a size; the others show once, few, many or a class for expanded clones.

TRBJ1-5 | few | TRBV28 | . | TGTGCCAGCAGTGCGGGGGGCAACAATCAGCCCCAGCATTTT | CASSAGGNNQPQHF
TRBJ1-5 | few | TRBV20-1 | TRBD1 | TGCAGTGCTAGAGATGGACAGGGCCGCAATCAGCCCCAGCATTTT | CSARDGQGRNQPQHF
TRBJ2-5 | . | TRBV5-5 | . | TGTGCCAGCAGCTTGTTGGACTTTAGGCAAGAGACCCAGTACTTC | CASSLLDFRQETQYF
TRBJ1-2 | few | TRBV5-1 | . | TGCGCCAGCAGTACCGGGACGGGGAACTATGGCTACACCTTC | CASSTGTGNYGYTF
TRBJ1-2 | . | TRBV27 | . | TGTGCCAGCAGCGCTTGGAAGGAGAACTATGGCTACACCTTC | CASSAWKENYGYTF
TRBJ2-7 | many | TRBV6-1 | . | TGTGCCAGCAGTGAAGCGCCGATGGTGGAGCAGTACTTC | CASSEAPMVEQYF
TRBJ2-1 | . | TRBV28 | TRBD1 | TGTGCCAGCAGTCCAGGGGGCGCAGGAAGGGAGCAGTTCTTC | CASSPGGAGREQFF
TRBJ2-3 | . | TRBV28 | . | TGTGCCAGCAGTTTACTCGGGCAGCTCACAGATACGCAGTATTTT | CASSLLGQLTDTQYF
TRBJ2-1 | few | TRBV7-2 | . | TGTGCCAGCAGCTTAGGTCCGGGAGCATCCTACAATGAGCAGTTCTTC | CASSLGPGASYNEQFF
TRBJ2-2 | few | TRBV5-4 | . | TGTGCCAGCAGCTTGGACCTCCGACAGCTGAACACCGGGGAGCTGTTTTTT | CASSLDLRQLNTGELFF
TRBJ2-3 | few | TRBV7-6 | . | TGTGCCAGCAGCTTACGCCCCAGTGGGCCCACAGATACGCAGTATTTT | CASSLRPSGPTDTQYF
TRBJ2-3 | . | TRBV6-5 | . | TGTGCCAGCAGTAATCTTGGGCACAGTTCGGATACGCAGTATTTT | CASSNLGHSSDTQYF
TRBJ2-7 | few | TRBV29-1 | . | TGCAGCGTTGCTGCCAGGAACTACGAGCAGTACTTC | CSVAARNYEQYF
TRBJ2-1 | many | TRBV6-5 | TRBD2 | TGTGCCAGCTCCCCCGAATATGCGGGAGGGGACAATGAGCAGTTCTTC | CASSPEYAGGDNEQFF
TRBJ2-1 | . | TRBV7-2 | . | TGTGCCAGCAGCTTTTCACCGTCAACCTACAATGAGCAGTTCTTC | CASSFSPSTYNEQFF
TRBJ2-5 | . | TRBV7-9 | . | TGTGCCAGTCGCCCCTCTGTCGGCGGGACGCAAGAGACCCAGTACTTC | CASRPSVGGTQETQYF
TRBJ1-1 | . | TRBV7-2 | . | TGTGCCAGCAGTGAGTGGGGCAGGGTAGGAGCTGAAGCTTTCTTT | CASSEWGRVGAEAFF
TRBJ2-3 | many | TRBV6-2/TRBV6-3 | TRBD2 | TGTGCCAGCTCCACGGGGCTAGCGGGAGCAGATACGCAGTATTTT | CASSTGLAGADTQYF
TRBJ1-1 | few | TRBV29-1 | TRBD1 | TGCAGCGTTGCGACAGGGGGGACGAACACTGAAGCTTTCTTT | CSVATGGTNTEAFF
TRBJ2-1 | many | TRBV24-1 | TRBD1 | TGTGCCACCGGGACAGCAGGTAGCAATGAGCAGTTCTTC | CATGTAGSNEQFF
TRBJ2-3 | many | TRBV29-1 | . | TGCAGCGTTGCGTGGAGTACAGATACGCAGTATTTT | CSVAWSTDTQYF
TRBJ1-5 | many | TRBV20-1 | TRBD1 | TGCAGTGCTAGGAAGGGGGCTCTTCAGCCCCAGCATTTT | CSARKGALQPQHF
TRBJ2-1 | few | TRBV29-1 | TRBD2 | TGCAGCGTTGACCCCGGATCGCAGCGGGAGATGAGTGAGCAGTTCTTC | CSVDPGSQREMSEQFF
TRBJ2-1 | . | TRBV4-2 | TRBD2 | TGTGCCAGCAGCCAAGCTAGCGGGAGAGGAAATGAGCAGTTCTTC | CASSQASGRGNEQFF
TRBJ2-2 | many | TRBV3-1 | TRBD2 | TGTGCCAGCAGCGTACTAGCGGCCTCCACCGGGGAGCTGTTTTTT | CASSVLAASTGELFF